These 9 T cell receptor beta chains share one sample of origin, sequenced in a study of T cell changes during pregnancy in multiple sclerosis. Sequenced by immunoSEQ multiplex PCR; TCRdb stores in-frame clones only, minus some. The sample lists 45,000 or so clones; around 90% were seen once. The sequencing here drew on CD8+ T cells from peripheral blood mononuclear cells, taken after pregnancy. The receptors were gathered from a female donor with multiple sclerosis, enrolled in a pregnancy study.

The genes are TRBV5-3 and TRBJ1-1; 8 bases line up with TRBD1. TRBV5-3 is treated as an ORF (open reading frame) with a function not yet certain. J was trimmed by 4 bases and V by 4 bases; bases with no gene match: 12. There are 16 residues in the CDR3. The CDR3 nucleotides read TGTGCCAGAAGCCCCGGGACAGGAGAGAGGTGCACTGAAGCTTTCTTT. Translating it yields CARSPGTGERCTEAFF.

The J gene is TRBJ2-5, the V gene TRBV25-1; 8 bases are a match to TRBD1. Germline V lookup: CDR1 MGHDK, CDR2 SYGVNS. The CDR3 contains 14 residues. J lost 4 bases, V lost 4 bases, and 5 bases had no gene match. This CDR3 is CASSGQGFLETQYF. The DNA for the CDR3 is TGTGCCAGCAGTGGACAGGGGTTCCTAGAGACCCAGTACTTC. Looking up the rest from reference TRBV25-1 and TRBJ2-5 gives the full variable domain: EADIYQTPRYLVIGTGKKITLECSQTMGHDKMYWYQQDPGMELHLIHYSYGVNSTEKGDLSSESTVSRIRTEHFPLTLESARPSHTSQYLCASSGQGFLETQYFGPGTRLLVL.

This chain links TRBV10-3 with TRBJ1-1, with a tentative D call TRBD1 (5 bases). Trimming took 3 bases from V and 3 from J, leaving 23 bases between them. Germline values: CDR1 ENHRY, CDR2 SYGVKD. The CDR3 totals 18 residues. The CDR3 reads CAISEGSVMGGFDTEAFF. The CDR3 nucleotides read TGTGCCATCAGTGAAGGTAGCGTAATGGGGGGGTTTGACACTGAAGCTTTCTTT.

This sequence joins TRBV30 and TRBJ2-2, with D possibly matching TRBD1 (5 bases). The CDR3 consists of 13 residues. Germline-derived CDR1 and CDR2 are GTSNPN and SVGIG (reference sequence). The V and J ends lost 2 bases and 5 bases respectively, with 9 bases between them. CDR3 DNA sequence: TGTGCCTGGAGTCAGGGATGGACCGGGGAGCTGTTTTTT. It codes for CAWSQGWTGELFF. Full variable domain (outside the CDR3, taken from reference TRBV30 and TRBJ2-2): SQTIHQWPATLVQPVGSPLSLECTVEGTSNPNLYWYRQAAGRGLQLLFYSVGIGQISSEVPQNLSASRPQDRQFILSSKKLLLSDSGFYLCAWSQGWTGELFFGEGSRLTVL.

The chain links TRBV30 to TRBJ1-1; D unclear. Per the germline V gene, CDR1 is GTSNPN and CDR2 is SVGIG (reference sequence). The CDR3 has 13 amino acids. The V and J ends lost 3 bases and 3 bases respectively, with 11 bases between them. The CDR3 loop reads CAWSLFGDTEAFF. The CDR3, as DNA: TGTGCCTGGAGCCTATTCGGAGACACTGAAGCTTTCTTT.

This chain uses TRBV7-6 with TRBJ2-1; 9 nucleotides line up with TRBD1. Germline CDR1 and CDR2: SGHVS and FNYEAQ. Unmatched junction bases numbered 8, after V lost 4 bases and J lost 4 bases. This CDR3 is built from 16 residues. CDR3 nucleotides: TGTGCCAGCAGCTGGACAGGGGACCAATCTTACAATGAGCAGTTCTTC. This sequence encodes CASSWTGDQSYNEQFF.

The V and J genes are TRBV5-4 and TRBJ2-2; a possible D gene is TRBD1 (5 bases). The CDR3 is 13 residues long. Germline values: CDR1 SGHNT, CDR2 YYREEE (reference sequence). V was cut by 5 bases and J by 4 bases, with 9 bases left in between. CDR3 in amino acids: CASRYDSTGELFF. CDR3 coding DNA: TGTGCCAGCAGATATGACAGCACCGGGGAGCTGTTTTTT.

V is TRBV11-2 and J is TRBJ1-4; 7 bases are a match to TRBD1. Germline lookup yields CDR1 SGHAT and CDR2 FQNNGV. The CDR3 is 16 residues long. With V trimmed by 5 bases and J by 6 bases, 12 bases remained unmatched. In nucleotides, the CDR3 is TGTGCCAGCAGCCTGCGACAGGGCAATCTCCATGAAAAACTGTTTTTT. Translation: CASSLRQGNLHEKLFF.

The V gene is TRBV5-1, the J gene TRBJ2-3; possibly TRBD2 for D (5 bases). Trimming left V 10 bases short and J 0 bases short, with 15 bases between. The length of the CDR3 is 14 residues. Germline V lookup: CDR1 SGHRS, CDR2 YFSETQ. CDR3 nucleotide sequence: TGCGCCGCCTCGGAGGACTCTAGCACAGATACGCAGTATTTT. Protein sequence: CAASEDSSTDTQYF.